The TCR beta chain described here comes from a study of shared clonotypes between healthy human individuals. This CDR3 comprises 16 residues. Germline loops: CDR1 SEHNR, CDR2 FQNEAQ (reference sequence). V was clipped by 5 bases and J by 4 bases, with 17 bases between them. Clones were sequenced by immunoSEQ multiplex PCR, and TCRdb holds only the in-frame ones, with some missing. The sample has 1,400,000 or so clones; less than 99% are singletons. The genes are TRBV7-9 and TRBJ2-2; no clear D. Specimen: naive CD4+ T cells sorted from blood. Subset denoted: CD45RA+ positively selected. The receptor comes from a man aged 30-40 years in good health. The CDR3 DNA reads TGTGCCAGCAGCCCCCAGAAGGAGCTGCTCACCGGGGAGCTGTTTTTT. This codes for CASSPQKELLTGELFF. Full variable domain (outside the CDR3, taken from reference TRBV7-9 and TRBJ2-2): DTGVSQNPRHKITKRGQNVTFRCDPISEHNRLYWYRQTLGQGPEFLTYFQNEAQLEKSRLLSDRFSAERPKGSFSTLEIQRTEQGDSAMYLCASSPQKELLTGELFFGEGSRLTVL.